Sequencing of this T cell receptor (beta chain) was carried out in a study of identical twins. Template switching created a universal primer site, and the cDNA included unique molecular identifiers. TCRdb re-analysed the 5' RACE reads in MiXCR, keeping a single row per CDR3 protein. There are under 900,000 distinct CDR3 sequences in the sample; more than 9% occur only once, and around 1.6% lies in the top ten. Germline CDR1 LGHNA, CDR2 YNFKEQ. There are 18 residues in the CDR3. The V and J ends lost 0 bases and 0 bases, in that order; junction bases with no gene match: 10. The table lists this clonotype with a few counts. These data were also reused for a study on yellow fever vaccine responses in identical twins.

The V call is TRBV4-2, the J call TRBJ2-5; 7 bases match TRBD2. The source is a woman aged 18-30 years in good health. The sample was PBMCs. Here the CDR3 DNA reads TGTGCCAGCAGCCAAGATCGGTCTAGCGGTTCGAACCAAGAGACCCAGTACTTC. Translating gives CASSQDRSSGSNQETQYF.